A single sample is the source of the 27 T cell receptor beta chains below, sequenced in a study of T cells in Graves' hyperthyroidism and ophthalmopathy. Amplification of TCR beta CDR3 regions was performed using RNA transcripts as template. The HTBI primer set was used in a first-round RT-PCR of the TCR CDR3. MiXCR, applied by TCRdb to the multiplex PCR reads, yields one record per CDR3 protein. The table shows about 510,000 distinct CDR3 sequences, with over 35% occurring only once. Sequenced: peripheral blood or thyroid tissue (not recorded which). These receptor sequences come from an adult woman with Graves' disease, either hyperthyroidism or ophthalmopathy (not recorded which).

V usage is TRBV7-2 and J usage is TRBJ2-7; the match to TRBD1 covers 10 bases. Germline-derived CDR1 and CDR2 are SGHTA and FQGNSA. The V gene end was trimmed by 5 bases and the J gene end by 2 bases; junction bases not matched to a gene: 3. The CDR3 is 14 residues long. CDR3 coding DNA: TGTGCCAGCAGCCAGGACAGGGGGGCCTACGAGCAGTACTTC. It specifies CASSQDRGAYEQYF.

The table lists this clonotype with many counts. The rearrangement uses TRBV20-1 and TRBJ2-7, with 10 bases fitting TRBD1. CDR1 and CDR2 (germline): DFQATT, SNEGSKA (reference sequence). After removal of 2 bases from V and 5 bases from J, the junction contained 3 bases not matched to a gene. The CDR3 extends over 13 amino acids. CDR3 in amino acids: CSARRTGGNEQYF. The CDR3 DNA follows: TGCAGTGCTAGAAGGACAGGGGGAAACGAGCAGTACTTC.

The chain carries TRBV7-3 and TRBJ2-6; possibly TRBD1 for D (5 bases). CDR1 is SGHTA, CDR2 FQGTGA, per germline. CDR3 size: 11 residues. V gave up 2 bases and J gave up 19 bases, with 12 bases separating them. CDR3 sequence: CASSLDQGSTF. DNA for the CDR3: TGTGCCAGCAGCTTAGATCAGGGCAGCACTTTC.

The V and J genes are TRBV19 and TRBJ1-5, with a possible D match to TRBD1 (6 bases). With 8 bases removed from V and 0 bases from J, the gap between germline ends came to 11 bases. CDR3 length: 14 amino acids. Germline assignment: CDR1 LNHDA and CDR2 SQIVND (reference sequence). This CDR3 reads CASRDNRSNQPQHF. In DNA, the CDR3 is TGTGCCAGTCGGGACAACCGTAGCAATCAGCCCCAGCATTTT.

This clonotype has a count of ten or more. The rearrangement joins TRBV7-9 to TRBJ2-5, with D possibly being TRBD1 (5 bases). Trimming removed 1 base from V and 7 bases from J, with 13 bases in between. Germline values: CDR1 SEHNR, CDR2 FQNEAQ (reference sequence). CDR3 size: 14 residues. In nucleotides, the CDR3 is TGTGCCAGCAGCTTAGTCCAGGGTGATGGGACCCAGTACTTC. Its protein product is CASSLVQGDGTQYF.

This clonotype was detected ten times or more. This could be a read error, since a much larger clone is one nucleotide away. The chain carries TRBV25-1 and TRBJ2-7; D not certain. This CDR3 spans 14 amino acids. Per the germline V gene, CDR1 is MGHDK and CDR2 is SYGVNS. The chain's CDR3 is CASSMVADSCEQYF. The CDR3 DNA follows: TGTGCCAGCAGTATGGTCGCAGACTCCTGCGAGCAGTACTTC.

The V and J genes are TRBV7-9 and TRBJ2-7, with D possibly called TRBD1 or TRBD2 (6 bases each). Germline V gives CDR1 SEHNR, CDR2 FQNEAQ (reference sequence). This CDR3 is 16 amino acids long. V lost 5 bases and J lost 6, with 23 bases in between. In nucleotides, the CDR3 is TGTGCCAGCAGCCCCTACAGAAAGGGGGGTCGACGCGAGCAGTACTTC. This gives the protein CASSPYRKGGRREQYF. Full variable domain (rest looked up from reference TRBV7-9 and TRBJ2-7): DTGVSQNPRHKITKRGQNVTFRCDPISEHNRLYWYRQTLGQGPEFLTYFQNEAQLEKSRLLSDRFSAERPKGSFSTLEIQRTEQGDSAMYLCASSPYRKGGRREQYFGPGTRLTVT.

The CDR3 nucleotides are TGTGCCAGCAGCTTGGTCAACGGGGGCCTACTCGTCGGATATACGCAGTATTTT. Protein product: CASSLVNGGLLVGYTQYF. The chain has TRBV11-1 and TRBJ2-3; D is possibly TRBD1 or TRBD2 (6 bases each). Germline-derived CDR1 and CDR2 are SGHAT and FQDESV (reference sequence). Trimming left V 3 bases short and J 7 bases short, with 26 bases between. The CDR3 length is 18 residues.

The CDR3: CASSLTAGGDYGYTF. DNA for the CDR3: TGTGCCAGCAGCTTAACGGCTGGAGGGGACTATGGCTACACCTTC. The chain recombines TRBV7-3 with TRBJ1-2, with D possibly being TRBD1 (5 bases). The length of the CDR3 is 15 residues. The germline CDR1 and CDR2 sequences are SGHTA and FQGTGA. V lost 0 bases and J 3 bases, leaving 11 bases between the germline ends. The full variable domain, its missing parts supplied by reference TRBV7-3 and TRBJ1-2, is GAGVSQTPSNKVTEKGKYVELRCDPISGHTALYWYRQSLGQGPEFLIYFQGTGAADDSGLPNDRFFAVRPEGSVSTLKIQRTERGDSAVYLCASSLTAGGDYGYTFGSGTRLTVV.

Regarding this clonotype: A much bigger clone sits one base away, suggesting this may be a read error. CDR3 sequence: CAGSQQGMNTEAFF. The CDR3 bases are TGTGCCGGCAGCCAACAGGGCATGAACACTGAAGCTTTCTTT. The chain employs TRBV7-3 and TRBJ1-1; possible D gene TRBD1, 6 bases. The germline gives CDR1 SGHTA, CDR2 FQGTGA. This CDR3 has 14 amino acids. Looking up the rest from reference TRBV7-3 and TRBJ1-1 gives the full variable domain: GAGVSQTPSNKVTEKGKYVELRCDPISGHTALYWYRQSLGQGPEFLIYFQGTGAADDSGLPNDRFFAVRPEGSVSTLKIQRTERGDSAVYLCAGSQQGMNTEAFFGQGTRLTVV.

Notes on this clonotype: A much larger clone lies one base from this, so it may be a read error. V gene TRBV14 combines with J gene TRBJ2-7; D not certain. Germline CDR1 is SGHDN and CDR2 is FVKESK. The V end was cut by 3 bases, the J end by 9 bases, with 12 bases between. CDR3 length equals 12 residues. The CDR3 DNA is TGTGCCAGCAGCCACGAAATATCGGGGCAGTACTTC. This sequence encodes CASSHEISGQYF.

CDR3 bases: TGTGCCAGCAGCTTAGCAGGGGGGCGAATGGCTGAAGCTTTCTTT. Encoded protein: CASSLAGGRMAEAFF. The genes are TRBV11-2 and TRBJ1-1; 7 nucleotides align to TRBD1. Unmatched junction bases numbered 8, after V lost 1 base and J lost 6 bases. Germline CDR1 reads SGHAT; CDR2 reads FQNNGV. The CDR3 spans 15 residues.

The table lists this clonotype with many counts. The chain employs TRBV5-1 and TRBJ1-4, with a tentative D call TRBD1 (6 bases). V was shortened by 4 bases and J by 3 bases, with 13 bases between the two germline ends. Per germline, CDR1 SGHRS and CDR2 YFSETQ. This CDR3 region has 15 residues. The CDR3 DNA follows: TGCGCCAGCAGCGTGACAGGCTACGCTAATGAAAAACTGTTTTTT. Protein: CASSVTGYANEKLFF.

This clonotype was recorded at least ten times. The V and J genes are TRBV2 and TRBJ1-3; D not resolved. The CDR3 covers 14 residues. Per germline, CDR1 SNHLY and CDR2 FYNNEI. V was clipped by 6 bases and J by 0 bases, with 9 bases between them. The CDR3: CASSRDASGNTIYF. The CDR3 DNA is TGTGCCAGCAGCCGTGACGCCTCTGGAAACACCATATATTTT.

This clonotype was picked up many times. CDR3 in amino acids: CATSRDPGSNQPQHF. The CDR3 DNA is TGTGCCACCAGCAGAGATCCTGGCAGCAATCAGCCCCAGCATTTT. The chain couples TRBV15 to TRBJ1-5, with D unclear. CDR1 LNHNV and CDR2 YYDKDF come from the germline V gene (reference sequence). This CDR3 has 15 residues. V gave up 0 bases and J gave up 1 base, with 7 bases separating them.

This clonotype was recorded only once. V usage is TRBV10-3 and J usage is TRBJ2-7; 15 positions match TRBD2. The trim removed 6 bases at V and 4 bases at J, leaving 7 bases unmatched. There are 16 residues in the CDR3. Germline CDR1 ENHRY, CDR2 SYGVKD. The CDR3 sequence is CAIRGGLAGGPYEQYF. As DNA, the CDR3 is TGTGCCATCAGGGGAGGACTAGCGGGAGGGCCTTACGAGCAGTACTTC.

The chain combines TRBV5-6 with TRBJ1-6, with 9 bases aligning to TRBD1. Germline V gene sequence: CDR1 SGHDT, CDR2 YYEEEE. The CDR3 contains 16 residues. Trimming cost V 4 bases and J 10 bases; bases outside gene matches: 12. The CDR3 coding sequence is TGTGCCAGCAGCCAACGTACCGGGACAGGGAGGTCACCCCTCCACTTT. Its translation is CASSQRTGTGRSPLHF.

The chain is built from TRBV29-1 and TRBJ2-5, with TRBD1 matching over 10 bases. Trimming cost V 3 bases and J 4 bases; bases outside gene matches: 8. This CDR3 comprises 15 residues. Germline loops: CDR1 SQVTM, CDR2 ANQGSEA. The CDR3 loop is CSVESDRGFGETQYF. CDR3 nucleotide sequence: TGCAGCGTTGAGTCGGACAGGGGGTTTGGAGAGACCCAGTACTTC.

This clonotype occurred once. J is TRBJ2-7 and V is TRBV29-1; TRBD2 aligns across 8 bases. Germline V CDR1 and CDR2: SQVTM, ANQGSEA. The CDR3 contains 11 residues. Trimming removed 7 bases from V and 3 bases from J; junction bases left unmatched: 2. CDR3 nucleotide sequence: TGCAGCGGGGCGGGGGGCTACGAGCAGTACTTC. As protein: CSGAGGYEQYF.

This clonotype has a count of ten or more. The chain is built from TRBV19 and TRBJ1-5, with 9 bases identical to TRBD1. V gave up 7 bases and J gave up 5 bases; unmatched junction bases: 9. CDR3 length equals 15 residues. The germline gives CDR1 LNHDA, CDR2 SQIVND (reference sequence). The DNA for the CDR3 is TGTGCCAGTACCCATGGGACAGGGCCCTATCAGCCCCAGCATTTT. Residues: CASTHGTGPYQPQHF.

The chain is built from TRBV15 and TRBJ1-2; D uncertain. The V gene lost 5 bases and the J gene lost 6 bases, with 10 bases spanning the gap. The V gene's germline CDR1 is LNHNV and CDR2 YYDKDF (reference sequence). This CDR3 has 12 amino acids. The chain's CDR3 is CATSATEDGYTF. CDR3 DNA sequence: TGTGCCACCAGCGCAACAGAGGATGGCTACACCTTC. The complete variable domain, with remaining parts taken from reference TRBV15 and TRBJ1-2, reads DAMVIQNPRYQVTQFGKPVTLSCSQTLNHNVMYWYQQKSSQAPKLLFHYYDKDFNNEADTPDNFQSRRPNTSFCFLDIRSPGLGDTAMYLCATSATEDGYTFGSGTRLTVV.

This rearrangement joins TRBV10-1 to TRBJ2-5, with a weak D call TRBD2 (5 bases). The CDR3 consists of 12 residues. Germline values: CDR1 WNHNN, CDR2 SYGVQD (reference sequence). V was pared by 7 bases and J by 4 bases, with 10 bases between. This CDR3 reads CASKGEGETQYF. The DNA of the CDR3 is TGCGCCAGCAAAGGAGAGGGAGAGACCCAGTACTTC.

Many counts were recorded for this clonotype. This rearrangement joins TRBV20-1 to TRBJ2-5; 11 nucleotides agree with TRBD2. Germline values: CDR1 DFQATT, CDR2 SNEGSKA (reference sequence). The length of the CDR3 is 14 residues. Trimming cost V 6 bases and J 4 bases; bases outside gene matches: 7. CDR3 sequence (DNA): TGCAGTGCCGTTCTACTAGCGGGAGTAGAGACCCAGTACTTC. Translating gives CSAVLLAGVETQYF.

This clonotype was found once. This could be a read error, since a much larger clone is one nucleotide away. V and J are TRBV5-1 and TRBJ2-5; 7 nucleotides line up with TRBD1. In germline, CDR1 is SGHRS, CDR2 YFSETQ. This CDR3 is built from 12 residues. This chain's CDR3 is CASSNGGQTRYF. DNA of the CDR3: TGCGCCAGCAGCAATGGGGGACAGACCCGGTACTTC.

The chain recombines TRBV11-1 with TRBJ1-5; 7 nucleotides line up with TRBD1. CDR1 SGHAT and CDR2 FQDESV come from the germline V gene (reference sequence). The CDR3 totals 14 residues. The V gene end was trimmed by 6 bases and the J gene end by 4 bases; junction bases not matched to a gene: 6. CDR3 region: CASSTGQKNQPQHF. The CDR3 nucleotides read TGTGCCAGCAGTACGGGACAGAAAAATCAGCCCCAGCATTTT.

V gene TRBV29-1 combines with J gene TRBJ2-7; 10 bases line up with TRBD1. Germline assignment: CDR1 SQVTM and CDR2 ANQGSEA. This CDR3 region has 15 residues. The CDR3 coding sequence is TGCAGTGTTAGACGGAGACAGGGGGCAGTCCACGGGCAGTACTTC. As protein: CSVRRRQGAVHGQYF.

This clonotype has only a few counts. This rearrangement joins TRBV2 to TRBJ2-5, with 8 bases aligning to TRBD2. Germline lookup yields CDR1 SNHLY and CDR2 FYNNEI. The CDR3 totals 16 residues. V was pared by 8 bases and J by 4 bases, with 15 bases of the junction left unmatched. For the CDR3, the DNA is TGTGCCAGCCGCGGTCTCGAAGCGGGAGTTGGAGAGACCCAGTACTTC. This codes for CASRGLEAGVGETQYF. The whole variable domain, remainder taken from reference TRBV2 and TRBJ2-5, is EPEVTQTPSHQVTQMGQEVILRCVPISNHLYFYWYRQILGQKVEFLVSFYNNEISEKSEIFDDQFSVERPDGSNFTLKIRSTKLEDSAMYFCASRGLEAGVGETQYFGPGTRLLVL.